The present TCR beta chain was sequenced within a study of shared clonotypes between healthy human individuals. Germline V gives CDR1 LGHNA, CDR2 YSLEER. V gave up 4 bases and J gave up 5 bases; unmatched junction bases: 10. This CDR3 spans 15 amino acids. Assay: immunoSEQ multiplex PCR; the TCRdb copy retains only in-frame clones and omits some. The sample has 950,000 to 1,100,000 clones; about 75% are singletons. This receptor was identified in a man aged 18 to 35 in good health. The chain links TRBV4-3 to TRBJ2-5; TRBD2 agrees at 7 bases. Sequences were obtained from memory CD4+ T cells sorted from blood. Subset specified: CD45RA-negative fraction. The CDR3 loop reads CASSPTLAWGETQYF. The CDR3 DNA reads TGCGCCAGCAGCCCGACACTAGCGTGGGGGGAGACCCAGTACTTC.